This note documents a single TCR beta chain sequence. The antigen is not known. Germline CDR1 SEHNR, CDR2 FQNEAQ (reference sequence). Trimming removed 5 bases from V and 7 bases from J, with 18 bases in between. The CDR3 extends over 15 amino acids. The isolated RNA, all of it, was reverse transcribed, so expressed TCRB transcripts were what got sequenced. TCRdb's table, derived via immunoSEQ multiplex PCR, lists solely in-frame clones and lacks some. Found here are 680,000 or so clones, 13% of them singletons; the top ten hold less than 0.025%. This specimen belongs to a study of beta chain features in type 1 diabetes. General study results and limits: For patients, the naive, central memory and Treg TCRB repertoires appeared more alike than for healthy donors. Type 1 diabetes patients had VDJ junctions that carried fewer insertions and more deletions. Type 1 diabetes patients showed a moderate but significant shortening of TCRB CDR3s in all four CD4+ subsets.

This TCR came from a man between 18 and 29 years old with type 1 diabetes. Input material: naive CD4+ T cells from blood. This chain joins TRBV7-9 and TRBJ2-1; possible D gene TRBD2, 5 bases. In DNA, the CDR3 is TGTGCCAGCAGCGTACGGGGAGAGAAAAGAAATGAGCAGTTCTTC. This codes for CASSVRGEKRNEQFF.